These 5 T cell receptor beta chains share one sample of origin, sequenced in a study of cytomegalovirus exposure and HLA in healthy donors. A multiplex PCR was run with 60 Vbeta primers and 13 Jbeta primers. Clones were read by immunoSEQ multiplex PCR, and TCRdb kept only the in-frame ones, dropping some. The repertoire holds 98,000 or so clones, with more than 60% as singletons. The sample was PBMCs. Receptor source: a human donor in good health.

This chain connects TRBV11-3 to TRBJ2-1, with 13 bases lining up with TRBD2. This CDR3 spans 15 amino acids. Germline V CDR1 and CDR2: SGHNT, YENEEA. After removal of 3 bases from V and 8 bases from J, the junction contained 4 bases not matched to a gene. In DNA form, the CDR3 reads TGTGCCAGCAGCTTTGGCACTAGCGGGAGGGATGAGCAGTTCTTC. It yields the protein CASSFGTSGRDEQFF.

V and J are TRBV6-5 and TRBJ1-2; 10 bases align to TRBD1. The CDR3 spans 14 residues. The V gene end was trimmed by 8 bases and the J gene end by 8 bases; junction bases not matched to a gene: 11. Per the germline V gene, CDR1 is MNHEY and CDR2 is SVGAGI. The CDR3 DNA reads as TGTGCCAGCCGTGAGACAGGGGGCGTGAGAGGCTACACCTTC. Its protein product is CASRETGGVRGYTF.

This clone was observed a few times. The rearrangement links TRBV5-6 to TRBJ2-5; TRBD2 aligns across 8 bases. The J segment lost 3 bases and the V segment lost 3 bases, leaving 10 bases of the junction unmatched. Germline V gene data show CDR1 as SGHDT and CDR2 as YYEEEE. This CDR3 spans 16 amino acids. This CDR3 reads CASSSTKAGVEETQYF. The CDR3 DNA follows: TGTGCCAGCAGCTCGACAAAAGCGGGAGTAGAAGAGACCCAGTACTTC. Full variable domain (missing parts from reference TRBV5-6 and TRBJ2-5): DAGVTQSPTHLIKTRGQQVTLRCSPKSGHDTVSWYQQALGQGPQFIFQYYEEEERQRGNFPDRFSGHQFPNYSSELNVNALLLGDSALYLCASSSTKAGVEETQYFGPGTRLLVL.

CDR3 protein: CASSEGTTLGSPLHF. CDR3 sequence (DNA): TGTGCCAGCAGTGAAGGGACAACCTTAGGTTCACCCCTCCACTTT. The chain employs TRBV2 and TRBJ1-6; tentatively, D is TRBD1 (5 bases). Per germline, CDR1 SNHLY and CDR2 FYNNEI. V gave up 1 base and J gave up 9 bases, with 13 bases separating them. The CDR3 covers 15 residues.

V is TRBV4-1 and J is TRBJ1-1; D uncertain. This CDR3 is built from 15 residues. Germline V gene lookup returns CDR1 MGHRA and CDR2 YSYEKL. With 0 bases removed from V and 1 base from J, the gap between germline ends came to 9 bases. For the CDR3, the DNA is TGCGCCAGCAGCCAAGATAATAGAGGGAACACTGAAGCTTTCTTT. This encodes CASSQDNRGNTEAFF.